The 4 T cell receptor beta chains reported below all come from one sample, sequenced in a study of cytomegalovirus exposure and HLA in healthy donors. Here immunoSEQ multiplex PCR was the method, and the copy in TCRdb shows in-frame clones only, minus some. This sample has around 300,000 clones; 88% occur once, and the top ten carry around 0.91%. The sequenced sample consisted of PBMCs. The origin of the receptors is a man under 40 in good health and CMV-seronegative.

This chain uses TRBV10-3 with TRBJ1-1, with D uncertain. This CDR3 is 13 amino acids long. Per germline, CDR1 ENHRY and CDR2 SYGVKD. The ends were cut back, 3 bases at V and 3 bases at J, with 8 bases in the middle. The CDR3 DNA reads TGTGCCATCAGTGACGGCGGGTACACTGAAGCTTTCTTT. Its translation is CAISDGGYTEAFF.

This chain uses TRBV5-1 with TRBJ2-7; D is possibly TRBD2 (6 bases). Germline V gene data show CDR1 as SGHRS and CDR2 as YFSETQ. V dropped 3 bases and J dropped 1 base, with 17 bases sitting between them. The CDR3 is 16 amino acids. CDR3 sequence: CASSWSPGVGSYEQYF. Written as DNA, the CDR3 is TGCGCCAGCAGCTGGAGTCCGGGGGTTGGATCCTACGAGCAGTACTTC.

The CDR3 here is CASSPPRLDKETQYF. CDR3 bases: TGTGCCAGCTCACCACCTCGACTGGATAAAGAGACCCAGTACTTC. The chain has TRBV18 and TRBJ2-5; D is ambiguous. CDR1 KGHSH and CDR2 LQKENI come from the germline V gene. The CDR3 loop spans 15 amino acids. V gave up 0 bases and J gave up 3 bases, with 11 bases separating them. The whole variable domain, filled in from reference TRBV18 and TRBJ2-5, reads NAGVMQNPRHLVRRRGQEARLRCSPMKGHSHVYWYRQLPEEGLKFMVYLQKENIIDESGMPKERFSAEFPKEGPSILRIQQVVRGDSAAYFCASSPPRLDKETQYFGPGTRLLVL.

This chain connects TRBV18 to TRBJ2-6; 7 bases are a match to TRBD1. This CDR3 is built from 17 residues. V lost 3 bases, J lost 4 bases, and 9 bases stayed unmatched. CDR1 KGHSH and CDR2 LQKENI come from the germline V gene. CDR3 coding DNA: TGTGCCAGCTCACCCTCAACAGGGGCGTGGGGGGCCAACGTCCTGACTTTC. Protein: CASSPSTGAWGANVLTF.